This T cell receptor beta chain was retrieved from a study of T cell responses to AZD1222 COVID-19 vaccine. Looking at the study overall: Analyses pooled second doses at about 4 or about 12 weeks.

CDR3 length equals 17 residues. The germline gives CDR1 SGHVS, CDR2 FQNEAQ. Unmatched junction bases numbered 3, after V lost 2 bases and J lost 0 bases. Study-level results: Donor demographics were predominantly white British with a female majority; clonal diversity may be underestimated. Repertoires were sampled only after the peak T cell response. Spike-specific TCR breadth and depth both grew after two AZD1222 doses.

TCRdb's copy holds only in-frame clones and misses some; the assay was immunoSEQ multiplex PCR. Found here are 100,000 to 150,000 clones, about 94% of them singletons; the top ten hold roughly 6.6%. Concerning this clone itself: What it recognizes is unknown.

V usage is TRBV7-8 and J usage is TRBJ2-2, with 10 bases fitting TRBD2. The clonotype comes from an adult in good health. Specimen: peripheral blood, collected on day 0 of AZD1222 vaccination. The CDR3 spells CASSLTGTSANTGELFF. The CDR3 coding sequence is TGTGCCAGCAGCTTAACCGGGACTAGCGCGAACACCGGGGAGCTGTTTTTT.